These 8 T cell receptor beta chains share one sample of origin, sequenced in a study of breast tumors, draining lymph nodes, adjacent tissues listed by TCRdb under 2016. Libraries came from multiplex PCR. The sample was run on an Illumina HiSeq 2000. Clones were called with MiXCR by TCRdb after fastp trimmed the public reads at Q25, and only in-frame beta chains were retained. Each CDR3 protein gets just one entry, which takes the most common genes and DNA from the rows behind it. This sample comprises under 150,000 distinct CDR3 sequences, approximately 20% of them detected only once. More than 3% of the sample comes from the top ten. Lymph node samples were obtained from the axillary draining lymph nodes of breast cancer patients. Sequenced: axillary lymph node tissue. Source of these receptors: a female donor with breast cancer. Some clones in this sample may be carry-over from other donors' samples.

This clonotype was observed many times. V is TRBV18 and J is TRBJ1-6; D unclear. The CDR3 has 14 amino acids. CDR1 is KGHSH, CDR2 LQKENI, per germline. V was shortened by 2 bases and J by 7 bases, with 9 bases between the two germline ends. The chain's CDR3 is CASSPSVRNSPLHF. Here the CDR3 DNA reads TGTGCCAGCTCACCAAGTGTGCGGAATTCACCCCTCCACTTT.

Points on this clonotype: The junction differs from germline at one of its ends, possibly a read error. This chain connects TRBV11-3 to TRBJ1-1; possible D gene TRBD1, 5 bases. CDR1 is SGHNT, CDR2 YENEEA, per germline. The CDR3 extends over 13 amino acids. DNA of the CDR3: TGTGCCAGCAGCTCCGGGTGGGGCACTGAAGCTTCCTTT. This encodes CASSSGWGTEASF.

This clonotype was detected ten times or more. The chain uses TRBV30 and TRBJ1-4; D gene ambiguous. V shed 1 base and J shed 5 bases, with 2 bases lying between them. The germline gives CDR1 GTSNPN, CDR2 SVGIG (reference sequence). This CDR3 region has 11 residues. CDR3 coding DNA: TGTGCCTGGAGTGCGAATGAAAAACTGTTTTTT. Translation: CAWSANEKLFF.

Only a few counts were recorded for this clonotype. The genes are TRBV6-1 and TRBJ2-1; the D gene is possibly TRBD1 (6 bases). The CDR3 spans 15 residues. The germline V gene has CDR1 MNHNS and CDR2 SASEGT. The V and J ends lost 6 bases and 5 bases respectively, with 17 bases between them. CDR3 residues: CASRILRGRNNEQFF. The CDR3 coding sequence is TGTGCCAGCAGAATACTCAGGGGACGGAACAATGAGCAGTTCTTC.

A word on this clonotype: A much larger clone is a single base away; this may be a read error. The V gene is TRBV6-5, the J gene TRBJ1-6, with a possible D match to TRBD1 (5 bases). Germline values: CDR1 MNHEY, CDR2 SVGAGI. The CDR3 contains 16 residues. The CDR3 region is CASSYEGITYISPLHF. The CDR3 DNA reads TGTGCCAGCAGTTACGAGGGGATCACCTATATTTCACCCCTCCACTTT.

Worth noting for this clonotype: A much larger clone lies one base from this, so it may be a read error. The rearrangement joins TRBV3-1 to TRBJ1-2; D uncertain. Germline CDR1 LGHDT, CDR2 YNNKEL (reference sequence). V gave up 8 bases and J gave up 1 base, with 5 bases separating them. This CDR3 contains 11 residues. The CDR3 region has the DNA TGTGCCAGCGGGCATAACTATGGCTACACCTTC. This sequence encodes CASGHNYGYTF.

This clonotype was recorded at least ten times. This chain links TRBV7-2 with TRBJ2-5; D is undetermined. CDR3 length: 14 residues. Germline V gene data show CDR1 as SGHTA and CDR2 as FQGNSA. With 5 bases removed from V and 6 bases from J, the gap between germline ends came to 16 bases. The CDR3 reads CASSPEQARQTQYF. The CDR3 nucleotides read TGTGCCAGCAGCCCCGAGCAAGCTAGACAGACCCAGTACTTC.

Ten or more counts support this clonotype. The gene calls are TRBV19 and TRBJ2-1, with D perhaps given as TRBD1 or TRBD2 (5 bases each). This CDR3 region has 15 residues. Germline CDR1 and CDR2: LNHDA and SQIVND (reference sequence). V was clipped by 5 bases and J by 2 bases, with 13 bases between them. CDR3 residues: CASSRPGPTYNEQFF. The DNA of the CDR3 is TGTGCCAGTAGTCGACCGGGGCCGACCTACAATGAGCAGTTCTTC.